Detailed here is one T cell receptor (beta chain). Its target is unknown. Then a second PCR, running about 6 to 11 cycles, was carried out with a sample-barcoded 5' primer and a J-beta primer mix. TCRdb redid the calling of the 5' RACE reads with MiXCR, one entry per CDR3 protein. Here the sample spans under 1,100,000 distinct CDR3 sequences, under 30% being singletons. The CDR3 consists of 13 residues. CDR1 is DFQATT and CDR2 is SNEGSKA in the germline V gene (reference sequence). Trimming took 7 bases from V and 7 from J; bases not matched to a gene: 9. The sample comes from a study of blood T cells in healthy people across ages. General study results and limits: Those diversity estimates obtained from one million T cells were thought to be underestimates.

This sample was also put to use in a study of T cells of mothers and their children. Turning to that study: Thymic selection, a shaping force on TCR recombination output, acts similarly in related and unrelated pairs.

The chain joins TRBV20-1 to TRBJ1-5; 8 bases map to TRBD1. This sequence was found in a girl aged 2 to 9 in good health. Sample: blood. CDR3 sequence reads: CSVRTGIGQPQHF. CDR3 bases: TGCAGTGTTCGGACAGGGATAGGACAGCCCCAGCATTTT.